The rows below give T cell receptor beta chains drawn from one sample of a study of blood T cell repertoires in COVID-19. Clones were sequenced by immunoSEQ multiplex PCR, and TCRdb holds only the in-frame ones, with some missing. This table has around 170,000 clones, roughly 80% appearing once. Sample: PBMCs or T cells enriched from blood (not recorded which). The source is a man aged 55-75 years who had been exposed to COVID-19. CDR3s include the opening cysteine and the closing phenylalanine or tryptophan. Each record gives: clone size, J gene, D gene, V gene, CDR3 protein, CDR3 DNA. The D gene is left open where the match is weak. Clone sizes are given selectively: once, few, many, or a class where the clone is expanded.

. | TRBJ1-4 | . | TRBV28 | CASSLVGLDEKLFF | TGTGCCAGCAGTTTAGTGGGGCTGGATGAAAAACTGTTTTTT
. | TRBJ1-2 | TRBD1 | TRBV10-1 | CASSPGQGGGYTF | TGCGCCAGCAGTCCCGGACAGGGCGGTGGCTACACCTTC
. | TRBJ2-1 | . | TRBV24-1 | CATSEQDTGRNEQFF | TGTGCCACCAGTGAACAGGACACGGGCCGCAATGAGCAGTTCTTC
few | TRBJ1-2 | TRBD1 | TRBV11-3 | CASRPRQGAVGYTF | TGTGCCAGCAGACCCAGACAGGGGGCGGTTGGCTACACCTTC
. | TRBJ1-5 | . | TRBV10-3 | CAISESWGGGPHF | TGTGCCATCAGTGAGTCTTGGGGGGGAGGTCCGCATTTT
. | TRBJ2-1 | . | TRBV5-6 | CASSARRADNEQFF | TGTGCCAGCAGCGCGAGGAGGGCCGACAATGAGCAGTTCTTC
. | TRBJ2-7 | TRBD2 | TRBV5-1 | CASSLGAGAYEQYF | TGCGCCAGCAGCTTGGGAGCGGGAGCCTACGAGCAGTACTTC
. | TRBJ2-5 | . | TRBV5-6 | CASSSRETQYF | TGTGCCAGCAGCTCCAGGGAGACCCAGTACTTC
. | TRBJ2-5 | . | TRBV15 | CATSKRLGQFKETQYF | TGTGCCACCAGCAAAAGACTCGGACAGTTTAAAGAGACCCAGTACTTC
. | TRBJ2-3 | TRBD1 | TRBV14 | CASSQAPDRVIRDTQYF | TGTGCCAGCAGCCAAGCCCCCGACAGGGTGATCAGAGATACGCAGTATTTT
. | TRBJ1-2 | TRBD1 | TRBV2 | CASSRRTTGDYGYTF | TGTGCCAGCAGTCGACGCACAACAGGGGACTATGGCTACACCTTC
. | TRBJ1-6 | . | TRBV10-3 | CAISEGRNSPLHF | TGTGCCATCAGTGAAGGGAGAAATTCACCCCTCCACTTT
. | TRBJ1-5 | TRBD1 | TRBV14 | CASRRPGQGAQPQHF | TGTGCCAGCAGACGCCCGGGACAGGGGGCTCAGCCCCAGCATTTT
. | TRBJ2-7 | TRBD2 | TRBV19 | CASSTRHSGTREQYF | TGTGCCAGTAGTACCCGACATAGCGGGACCCGCGAGCAGTACTTC
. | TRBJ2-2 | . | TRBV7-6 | CASSLSLVNTGELFF | TGTGCCAGCAGCTTAAGCCTAGTGAACACCGGGGAGCTGTTTTTT
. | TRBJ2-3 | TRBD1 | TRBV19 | CAARDRASDTQYF | TGTGCCGCCAGGGACAGGGCGTCTGATACGCAGTATTTT
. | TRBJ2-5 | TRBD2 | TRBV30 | CAWSPLAGGRETQYF | TGTGCCTGGAGCCCACTAGCGGGAGGGAGAGAGACCCAGTACTTC
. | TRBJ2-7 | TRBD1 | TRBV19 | CATRDRLTYEQYF | TGTGCCACACGGGACAGGCTTACCTACGAGCAGTACTTC
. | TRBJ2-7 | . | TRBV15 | CATSRDSSGTYEQYF | TGTGCCACCAGCAGAGATTCCAGCGGCACCTACGAGCAGTACTTC
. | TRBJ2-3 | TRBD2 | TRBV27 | CASSGRGRGGDTQYF | TGTGCCAGCAGTGGGCGCGGGAGGGGGGGGGATACGCAGTATTTT
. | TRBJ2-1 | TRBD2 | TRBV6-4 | CASSDWTSGNYNEQFF | TGTGCCAGCAGTGACTGGACTAGCGGGAACTACAATGAGCAGTTCTTC
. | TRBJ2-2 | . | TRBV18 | CASSLTLPGLPLDTGELFF | TGTGCCAGCTCACTTACCCTCCCCGGGTTACCTCTGGACACCGGGGAGCTGTTTTTT
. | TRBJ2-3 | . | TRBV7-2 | CASSLVPGTDTQYF | TGTGCCAGCAGCTTAGTTCCGGGGACAGATACGCAGTATTTT
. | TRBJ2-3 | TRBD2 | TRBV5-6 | CASSKRLAEDPPSTDTQYF | TGTGCCAGCAGCAAACGACTAGCGGAAGACCCTCCTAGCACAGATACGCAGTATTTT